The 21 T cell receptor beta chains below were found in one sample sequenced in a study of blood T cell repertoires in COVID-19. Libraries were prepared by immunoSEQ multiplex PCR; TCRdb keeps only in-frame clonotypes and omits some of them. The table lists about 140,000 clones, roughly four fifths of them singletons. Specimen: peripheral blood. These receptors were collected from a woman aged 55-69 years with acute or convalescent COVID-19.

J is TRBJ2-1 and V is TRBV2; TRBD2 matches at 10 bases. Germline loops: CDR1 SNHLY, CDR2 FYNNEI. The length of the CDR3 is 16 residues. Germline trimming cut 6 bases from V and 4 bases from J; bases unmatched to any gene: 9. This CDR3 is CASRSRASGSYNEQFF. The CDR3 region has the DNA TGTGCCAGCAGAAGTAGGGCTAGCGGGAGTTACAATGAGCAGTTCTTC. Together with reference TRBV2 and TRBJ2-1, the CDR3 gives the full variable domain: EPEVTQTPSHQVTQMGQEVILRCVPISNHLYFYWYRQILGQKVEFLVSFYNNEISEKSEIFDDQFSVERPDGSNFTLKIRSTKLEDSAMYFCASRSRASGSYNEQFFGPGTRLTVL.

The chain links TRBV29-1 to TRBJ1-5; tentative D call: TRBD1 (6 bases). CDR3 length: 13 amino acids. V dropped 8 bases and J dropped 7 bases, with 18 bases sitting between them. Looked up from germline, CDR1 is SQVTM and CDR2 is ANQGSEA. DNA for the CDR3: TGCAGCATTCAAACAGGGTTTGGACAGCCCCAGCATTTT. Protein: CSIQTGFGQPQHF.

The rearrangement joins TRBV6-1 to TRBJ1-1, with a weak D call TRBD1 (5 bases). V dropped 7 bases and J dropped 4 bases, with 19 bases sitting between them. The germline gives CDR1 MNHNS, CDR2 SASEGT. The CDR3 has 15 residues. The CDR3 DNA reads TGTGCCAGCATCGGCCACTTGGAGGGGAGCACTGAAGCTTTCTTT. This sequence encodes CASIGHLEGSTEAFF.

The sample holds a few counts of this clone. This chain joins TRBV6-5 and TRBJ2-2; D not certain. This CDR3 has 15 amino acids. Germline lookup yields CDR1 MNHEY and CDR2 SVGAGI. Deletions cut 0 bases from V and 8 bases from J, with 13 bases between. The CDR3 nucleotides read TGTGCCAGCAGTTACTCGATGACACCCTCAGGGGAGCTGTTTTTT. This encodes CASSYSMTPSGELFF.

The CDR3 is CASSPQDTQYF. CDR3 coding DNA: TGTGCCAGCAGCCCCCAAGATACGCAGTATTTT. The chain joins TRBV6-2 or TRBV6-3 to TRBJ2-3; D remains unclear. The CDR3 consists of 11 residues. V was cut by 6 bases and J by 5 bases, with 6 bases left in between. Germline CDR1 MNHEY, CDR2 SVGEGT.

The DNA for the CDR3 is TGTGCCAGCAGCGCGCCGCAGACAGGGGGCGAAAACATTCAGTACTTC. Its protein product is CASSAPQTGGENIQYF. The V and J genes are TRBV9 and TRBJ2-4, with 10 bases fitting TRBD1. V was clipped by 3 bases and J by 5 bases; unmatched bases: 8. The CDR3 has 16 amino acids. Germline V gene sequence: CDR1 SGDLS, CDR2 YYNGEE.

The chain joins TRBV21-1 to TRBJ1-2; the table's D call of TRBD1 was not tested on the DNA. TRBV21-1 is a listed pseudogene. The CDR3 runs to 14 residues. The CDR3 sequence: CASSKRTGGYGYTF. In DNA, the CDR3 is TGTGCCAGCAGCAAGAGGACAGGGGGCTATGGCTACACCTTC.

This sequence joins TRBV6-5 and TRBJ2-1; 8 bases map to TRBD1. This CDR3 is built from 14 residues. Germline V CDR1 and CDR2: MNHEY, SVGAGI. V gave up 10 bases and J gave up 6 bases; unmatched junction bases: 11. As DNA, the CDR3 is TGTGCCACCAGACAGGGGTCCCAGGTCAATGAGCAGTTCTTC. Translating gives CATRQGSQVNEQFF.

The chain uses TRBV7-8 and TRBJ1-5; D is uncertain. Trimming took 1 base from V and 6 from J, leaving 10 bases between them. The CDR3 is made up of 14 amino acids. Germline V gene data show CDR1 as SGHVS and CDR2 as FQNEAQ. In DNA form, the CDR3 reads TGTGCCAGCAGCTTAGTGCCGCCCGGTCAGCCCCAGCATTTT. Its translation is CASSLVPPGQPQHF.

The chain joins TRBV18 to TRBJ2-2; possible D gene TRBD1, 6 bases. Looked up from germline, CDR1 is KGHSH and CDR2 is LQKENI. The germline V and J ends were trimmed by 3 bases and 2 bases, with 16 bases remaining between them. The CDR3 loop spans 17 amino acids. In nucleotides, the CDR3 is TGTGCCAGCTCACCTCAGGGCAGGGGATCTAACACCGGGGAGCTGTTTTTT. Encoded protein: CASSPQGRGSNTGELFF.

The rearrangement links TRBV5-6 to TRBJ1-2, with D uncertain. The CDR3 length is 13 residues. Germline-derived CDR1 and CDR2 are SGHDT and YYEEEE. Trimming cost V 0 bases and J 2 bases, with 5 bases left between them. The CDR3 DNA is TGTGCCAGCAGCTTGGCCGAGAACTATGGCTACACCTTC. This codes for CASSLAENYGYTF.

This clone was detected once. The chain has TRBV6-2 or TRBV6-3 and TRBJ2-1, with TRBD2 matching over 15 bases. J was trimmed by 2 bases and V by 5 bases; bases with no gene match: 10. This CDR3 region has 19 residues. Germline CDR1 MNHEY, CDR2 SVGEGT. CDR3 amino acids: CASSPGLAGGPVTYNEQFF. CDR3 in DNA: TGTGCCAGCAGTCCCGGACTAGCGGGAGGGCCGGTAACCTACAATGAGCAGTTCTTC.

This chain links TRBV5-3 with TRBJ1-5; D is uncertain. TRBV5-3 falls under the ORF class, with uncertain function. The CDR3 extends over 14 amino acids. Deletions cut 4 bases from V and 3 bases from J, with 11 bases between. The CDR3 protein is CARSNQRFNQPQHF. The CDR3 nucleotides are TGTGCCAGAAGCAACCAGCGTTTCAATCAGCCCCAGCATTTT.

J is TRBJ2-1 and V is TRBV7-3; 7 bases are shared with TRBD2. This CDR3 comprises 16 residues. With V trimmed by 0 bases and J by 3 bases, 5 bases remained unmatched. Germline-derived CDR1 and CDR2 are SGHTA and FQGTGA. The CDR3 DNA reads TGTGCCAGCAGCTTAACGGCGGGGGACGGCTACAATGAGCAGTTCTTC. It encodes CASSLTAGDGYNEQFF.

V usage is TRBV28 and J usage is TRBJ2-4; 8 positions agree with TRBD1. Germline values: CDR1 MDHEN, CDR2 SYDVKM. J gave up 5 bases and V 5 bases, and 8 bases lay outside the gene matches. The CDR3 has 15 residues. The CDR3 is CASSRTQGGQNIQYF. In DNA form, the CDR3 reads TGTGCCAGCAGTCGCACACAGGGGGGCCAAAACATTCAGTACTTC.

The chain carries TRBV7-2 and TRBJ1-5, with D maybe TRBD1 (6 bases). Trimming stripped 6 bases from V and 0 bases from J, with 12 bases between. Germline V CDR1 and CDR2: SGHTA, FQGNSA. The CDR3 has 15 residues. CDR3 sequence: CASSWQGYSNQPQHF. The CDR3 bases are TGTGCCAGCAGTTGGCAGGGGTATAGCAATCAGCCCCAGCATTTT.

The CDR3 DNA sequence: TGTGCCAGCAGCCAGAAAAGGTTTGGGCTAGCGGGAGAGAAGCAGTACTTC. This codes for CASSQKRFGLAGEKQYF. V gene TRBV4-2 combines with J gene TRBJ2-7; 10 positions agree with TRBD2. Germline V gives CDR1 LGHNA, CDR2 YNFKEQ. This CDR3 spans 17 amino acids. V gave up 3 bases and J gave up 8 bases; unmatched junction bases: 16.

The chain has TRBV27 and TRBJ1-6; 7 bases map to TRBD1. From germline, CDR1 is MNHEY and CDR2 SMNVEV (reference sequence). After removal of 3 bases from V and 13 bases from J, the junction contained 6 bases not matched to a gene. The CDR3 is made up of 13 amino acids. In DNA form, the CDR3 reads TGTGCCAGCAGTTTTGACAGGGAAGGGCCCCTCCACTTT. Encoded protein: CASSFDREGPLHF.

The chain employs TRBV7-9 and TRBJ1-1; tentative D call: TRBD1 (5 bases). The CDR3 spans 14 residues. Trimming took 5 bases from V and 2 from J, leaving 12 bases between them. Germline CDR1 SEHNR, CDR2 FQNEAQ (reference sequence). The CDR3 spells CASSRDSPNTEAFF. Here the CDR3 DNA reads TGTGCCAGCAGCCGCGACAGCCCAAACACTGAAGCTTTCTTT.

In this sample, this clone turned up a few times. The V and J genes are TRBV28 and TRBJ1-5; D ambiguous. Germline CDR1 is MDHEN and CDR2 is SYDVKM. Between the trimmed V and J ends, which lost 2 bases and 0 bases, there was a span of 11 bases. CDR3 length: 16 amino acids. The CDR3 nucleotides are TGTGCCAGCAGTTTAGTGACACGCCTTAGCAATCAGCCCCAGCATTTT. It translates to CASSLVTRLSNQPQHF.

This clone came up once. The chain uses TRBV6-5 and TRBJ2-2; 11 positions agree with TRBD2. V shed 7 bases and J 4 bases; nucleotides not matched to a gene: 5. The CDR3 has 15 amino acids. Germline CDR1 MNHEY, CDR2 SVGAGI. CDR3 nucleotide sequence: TGTGCCAGCATCGGACTAGCGGGCTTCACCGGGGAGCTGTTTTTT. Protein sequence: CASIGLAGFTGELFF.